This TCR beta chain was observed in a study of T cells in localized non-small cell lung cancer. TCRdb's copy holds only in-frame clones and misses some; the assay was immunoSEQ multiplex PCR. Of roughly 690 clones in the sample, approximately 22% were seen once. This clone was counted between two and nine times. Its matching antigen is unknown. V lost 4 bases and J 1 base, leaving 12 bases between the germline ends. The CDR3 consists of 15 residues. Germline assignment: CDR1 SGHNT and CDR2 YENEEA. Study-level points and caveats: Highest T cell clonality was seen in uninvolved adjacent lung, surpassing that measured in tumor. Because sequencing included only one region (of the tumor), heterogeneity remains possible.

The chain employs TRBV11-3 and TRBJ2-3; D is perhaps TRBD2 (6 bases). The receptor was isolated from a female donor over 55 with stage II lung adenocarcinoma. Here the sequenced sample was normal lung tissue next to the tumor, taken before any cancer treatment. DNA of the CDR3: TGTGCCAGCAGCTGGGGAGGTCCCGGCACAGATACGCAGTATTTT. It translates to CASSWGGPGTDTQYF.